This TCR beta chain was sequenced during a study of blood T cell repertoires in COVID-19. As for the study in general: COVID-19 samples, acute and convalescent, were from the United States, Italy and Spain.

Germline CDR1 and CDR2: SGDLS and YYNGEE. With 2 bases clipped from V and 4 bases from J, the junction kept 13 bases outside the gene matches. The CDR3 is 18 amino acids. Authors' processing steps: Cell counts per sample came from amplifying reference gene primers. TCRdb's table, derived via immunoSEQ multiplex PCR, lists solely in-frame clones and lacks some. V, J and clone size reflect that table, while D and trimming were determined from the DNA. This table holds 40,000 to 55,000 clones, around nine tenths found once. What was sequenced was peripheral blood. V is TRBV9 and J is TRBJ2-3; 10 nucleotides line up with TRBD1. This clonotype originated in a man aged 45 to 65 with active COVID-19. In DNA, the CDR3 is TGTGCCAGCAGCGTCTCACTCCGGGACAGGGGCGGGGCAGATACGCAGTATTTT. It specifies CASSVSLRDRGGADTQYF.